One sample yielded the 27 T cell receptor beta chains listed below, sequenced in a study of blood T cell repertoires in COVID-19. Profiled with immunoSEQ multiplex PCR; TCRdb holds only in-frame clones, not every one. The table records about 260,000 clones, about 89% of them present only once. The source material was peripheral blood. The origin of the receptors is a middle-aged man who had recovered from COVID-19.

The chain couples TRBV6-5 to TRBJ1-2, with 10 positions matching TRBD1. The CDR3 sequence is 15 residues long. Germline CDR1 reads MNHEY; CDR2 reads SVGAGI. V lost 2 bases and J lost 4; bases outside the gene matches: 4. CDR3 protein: CASSYVGTGAYGYTF. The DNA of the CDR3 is TGTGCCAGCAGTTACGTGGGGACAGGGGCCTATGGCTACACCTTC.

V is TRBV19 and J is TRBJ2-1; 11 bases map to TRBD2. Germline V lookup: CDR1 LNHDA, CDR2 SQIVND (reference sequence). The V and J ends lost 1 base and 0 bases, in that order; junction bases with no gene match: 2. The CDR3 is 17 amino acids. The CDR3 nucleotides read TGTGCCAGTAGTATAGGACTAGCGGGGTCCTCCTACAATGAGCAGTTCTTC. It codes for CASSIGLAGSSYNEQFF.

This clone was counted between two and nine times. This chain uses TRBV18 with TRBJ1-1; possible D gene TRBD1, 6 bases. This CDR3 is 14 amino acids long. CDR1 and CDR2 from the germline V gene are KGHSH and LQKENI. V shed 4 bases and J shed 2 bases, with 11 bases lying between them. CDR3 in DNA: TGTGCCAGCTCACTTTCGACAGGAAACACTGAAGCTTTCTTT. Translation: CASSLSTGNTEAFF.

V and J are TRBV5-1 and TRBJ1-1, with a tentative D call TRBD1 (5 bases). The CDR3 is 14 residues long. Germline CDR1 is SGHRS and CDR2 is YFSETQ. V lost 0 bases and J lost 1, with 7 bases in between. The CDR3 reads CASSLDRKNTEAFF. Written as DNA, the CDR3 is TGCGCCAGCAGCTTGGACAGGAAGAACACTGAAGCTTTCTTT.

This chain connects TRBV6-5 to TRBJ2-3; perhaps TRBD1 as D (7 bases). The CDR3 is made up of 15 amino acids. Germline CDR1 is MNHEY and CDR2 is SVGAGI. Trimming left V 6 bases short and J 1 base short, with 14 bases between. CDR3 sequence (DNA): TGTGCCAGCAGGCGCAGGGGGGCACGCACAGATACGCAGTATTTT. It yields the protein CASRRRGARTDTQYF.

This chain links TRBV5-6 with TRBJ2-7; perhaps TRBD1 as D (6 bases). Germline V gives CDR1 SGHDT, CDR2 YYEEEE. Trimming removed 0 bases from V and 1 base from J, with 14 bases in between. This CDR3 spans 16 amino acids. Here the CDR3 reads CASSLDDGTLSYEQYF. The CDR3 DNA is TGTGCCAGCAGCTTGGATGACGGGACACTATCCTACGAGCAGTACTTC.

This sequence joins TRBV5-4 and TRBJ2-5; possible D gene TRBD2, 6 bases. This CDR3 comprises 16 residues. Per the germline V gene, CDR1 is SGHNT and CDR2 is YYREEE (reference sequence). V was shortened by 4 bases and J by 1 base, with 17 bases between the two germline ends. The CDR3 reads CASSRFSGQLQETQYF. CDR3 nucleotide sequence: TGTGCCAGCAGCCGGTTTAGCGGCCAACTCCAAGAGACCCAGTACTTC.

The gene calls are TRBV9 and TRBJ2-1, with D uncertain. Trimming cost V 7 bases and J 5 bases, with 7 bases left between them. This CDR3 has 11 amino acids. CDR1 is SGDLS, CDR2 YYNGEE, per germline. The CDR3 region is CASGLNNEQFF. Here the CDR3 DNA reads TGTGCCAGCGGGCTAAACAATGAGCAGTTCTTC.

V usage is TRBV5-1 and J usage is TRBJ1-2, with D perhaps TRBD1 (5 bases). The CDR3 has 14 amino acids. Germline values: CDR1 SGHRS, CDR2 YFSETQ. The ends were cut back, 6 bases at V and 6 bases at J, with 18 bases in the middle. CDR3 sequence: CASTQGFSADGYTF. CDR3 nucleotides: TGCGCCAGCACCCAGGGATTTTCCGCGGATGGCTACACCTTC.

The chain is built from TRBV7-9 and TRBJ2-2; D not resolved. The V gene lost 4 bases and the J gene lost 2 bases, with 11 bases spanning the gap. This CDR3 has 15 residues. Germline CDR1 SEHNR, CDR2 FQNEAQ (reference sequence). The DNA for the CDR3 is TGTGCCAGCAGCTCCCGGGTGGGTAACACCGGGGAGCTGTTTTTT. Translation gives CASSSRVGNTGELFF.

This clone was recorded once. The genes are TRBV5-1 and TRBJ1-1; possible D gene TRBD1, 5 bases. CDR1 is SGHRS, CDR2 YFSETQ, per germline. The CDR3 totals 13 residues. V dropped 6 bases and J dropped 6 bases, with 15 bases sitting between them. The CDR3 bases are TGCGCCAGCAAATCCCAGGGATTTGCTGAAGCTTTCTTT. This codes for CASKSQGFAEAFF. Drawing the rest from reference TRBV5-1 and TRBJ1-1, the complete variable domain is KAGVTQTPRYLIKTRGQQVTLSCSPISGHRSVSWYQQTPGQGLQFLFEYFSETQRNKGNFPGRFSGRQFSNSRSEMNVSTLELGDSALYLCASKSQGFAEAFFGQGTRLTVV.

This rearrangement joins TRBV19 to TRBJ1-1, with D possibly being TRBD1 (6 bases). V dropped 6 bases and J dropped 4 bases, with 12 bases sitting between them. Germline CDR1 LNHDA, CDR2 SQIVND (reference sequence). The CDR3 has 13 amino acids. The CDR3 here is CASRTRGGTEAFF. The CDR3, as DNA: TGTGCCAGTAGGACCAGGGGCGGCACTGAAGCTTTCTTT. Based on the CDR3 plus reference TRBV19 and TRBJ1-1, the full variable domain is DGGITQSPKYLFRKEGQNVTLSCEQNLNHDAMYWYRQDPGQGLRLIYYSQIVNDFQKGDIAEGYSVSREKKESFPLTVTSAQKNPTAFYLCASRTRGGTEAFFGQGTRLTVV.

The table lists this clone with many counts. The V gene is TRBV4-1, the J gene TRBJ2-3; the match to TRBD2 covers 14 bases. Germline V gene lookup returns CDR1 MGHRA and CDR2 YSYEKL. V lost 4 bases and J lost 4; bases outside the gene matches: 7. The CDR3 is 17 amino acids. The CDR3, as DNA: TGCGCCAGCAGCCCCCAGGGGACTAGCGGGGGACCAGATACGCAGTATTTT. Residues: CASSPQGTSGGPDTQYF.

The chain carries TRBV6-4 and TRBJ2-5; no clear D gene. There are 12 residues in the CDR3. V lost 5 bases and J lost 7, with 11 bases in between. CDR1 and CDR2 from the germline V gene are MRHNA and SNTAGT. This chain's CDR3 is CASSMSYGTQYF. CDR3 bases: TGTGCCAGCAGTATGAGCTATGGGACCCAGTACTTC.

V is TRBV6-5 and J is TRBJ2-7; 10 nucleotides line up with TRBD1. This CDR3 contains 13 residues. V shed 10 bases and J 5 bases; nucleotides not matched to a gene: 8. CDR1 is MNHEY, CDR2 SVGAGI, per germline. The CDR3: CATSDRGRDEQYF. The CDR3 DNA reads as TGTGCCACGAGCGACAGGGGGCGCGACGAGCAGTACTTC.

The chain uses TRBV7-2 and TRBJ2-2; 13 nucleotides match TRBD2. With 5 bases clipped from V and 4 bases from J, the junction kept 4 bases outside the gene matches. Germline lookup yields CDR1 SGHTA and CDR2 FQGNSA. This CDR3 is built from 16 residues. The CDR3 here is CASSLGLAGVTGELFF. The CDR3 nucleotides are TGTGCCAGCAGCCTCGGACTAGCGGGAGTCACCGGGGAGCTGTTTTTT. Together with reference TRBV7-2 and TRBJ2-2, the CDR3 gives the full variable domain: GAGVSQSPSNKVTEKGKDVELRCDPISGHTALYWYRQSLGQGLEFLIYFQGNSAPDKSGLPSDRFSAERTGGSVSTLTIQRTQQEDSAVYLCASSLGLAGVTGELFFGEGSRLTVL.

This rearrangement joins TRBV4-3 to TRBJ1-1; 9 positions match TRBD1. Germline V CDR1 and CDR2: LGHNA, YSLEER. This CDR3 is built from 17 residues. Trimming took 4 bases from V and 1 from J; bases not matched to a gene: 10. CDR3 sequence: CASSPKTGGAWNTEAFF. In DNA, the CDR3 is TGCGCCAGCAGCCCAAAAACAGGGGGCGCGTGGAACACTGAAGCTTTCTTT.

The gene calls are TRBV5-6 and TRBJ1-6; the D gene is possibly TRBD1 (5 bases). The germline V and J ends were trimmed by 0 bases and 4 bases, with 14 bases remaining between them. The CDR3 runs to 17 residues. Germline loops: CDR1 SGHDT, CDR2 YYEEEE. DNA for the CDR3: TGTGCCAGCAGCTTGGTTAGTGGCAGGGATTATAATTCACCCCTCCACTTT. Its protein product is CASSLVSGRDYNSPLHF.

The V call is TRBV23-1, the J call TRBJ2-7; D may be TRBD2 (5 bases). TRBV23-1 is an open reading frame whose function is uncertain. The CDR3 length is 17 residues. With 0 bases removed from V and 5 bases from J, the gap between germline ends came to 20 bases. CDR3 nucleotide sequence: TGCGCCAGCAGTCAATCCCTCCACGAGGGCACCGCGCACGAGCAGTACTTC. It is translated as CASSQSLHEGTAHEQYF.

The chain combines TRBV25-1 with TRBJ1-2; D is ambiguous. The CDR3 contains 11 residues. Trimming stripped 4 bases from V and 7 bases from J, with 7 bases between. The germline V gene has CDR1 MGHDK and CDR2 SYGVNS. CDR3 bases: TGTGCCAGCAGTGCTTCCCTTGGCTACACCTTC. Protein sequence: CASSASLGYTF.

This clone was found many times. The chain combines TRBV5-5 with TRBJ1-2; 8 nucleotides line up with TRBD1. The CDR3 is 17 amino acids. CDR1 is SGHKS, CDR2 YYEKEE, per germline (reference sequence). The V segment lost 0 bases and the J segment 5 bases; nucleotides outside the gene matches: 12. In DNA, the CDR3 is TGTGCCAGCAGCTTGGAGGCAGGGGGCCATCCACCATATGGCTACACCTTC. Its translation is CASSLEAGGHPPYGYTF.

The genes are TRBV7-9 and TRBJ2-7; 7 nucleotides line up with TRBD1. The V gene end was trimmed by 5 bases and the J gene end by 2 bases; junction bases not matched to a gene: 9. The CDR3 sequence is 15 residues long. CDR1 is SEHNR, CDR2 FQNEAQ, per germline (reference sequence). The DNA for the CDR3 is TGTGCCAGCAGCCTAAGGGGGCCAGGGGCCTACGAGCAGTACTTC. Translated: CASSLRGPGAYEQYF.

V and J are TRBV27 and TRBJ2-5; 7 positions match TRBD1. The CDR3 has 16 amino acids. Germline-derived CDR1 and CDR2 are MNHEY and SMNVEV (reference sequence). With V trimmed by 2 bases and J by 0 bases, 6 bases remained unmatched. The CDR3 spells CASSLRGQVNQETQYF. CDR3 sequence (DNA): TGTGCCAGCAGTTTACGAGGACAGGTGAACCAAGAGACCCAGTACTTC.

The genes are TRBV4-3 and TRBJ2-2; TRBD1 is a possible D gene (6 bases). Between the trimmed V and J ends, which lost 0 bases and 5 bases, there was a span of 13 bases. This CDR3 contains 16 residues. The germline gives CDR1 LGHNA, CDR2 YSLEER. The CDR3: CASSQDPDRRTGELFF. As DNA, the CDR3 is TGCGCCAGCAGCCAAGATCCCGACAGGAGGACCGGGGAGCTGTTTTTT.

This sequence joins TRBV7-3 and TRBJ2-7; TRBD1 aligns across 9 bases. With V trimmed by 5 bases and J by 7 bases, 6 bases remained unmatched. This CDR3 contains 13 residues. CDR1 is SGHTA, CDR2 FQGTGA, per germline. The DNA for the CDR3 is TGTGCCAGCAGCCCGGGACAGGGACGGGAGCAGTACTTC. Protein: CASSPGQGREQYF.

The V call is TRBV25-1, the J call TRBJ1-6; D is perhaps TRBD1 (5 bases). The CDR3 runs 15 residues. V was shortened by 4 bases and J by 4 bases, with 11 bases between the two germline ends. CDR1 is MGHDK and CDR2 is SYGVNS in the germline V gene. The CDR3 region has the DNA TGTGCCAGCAGTGTCGGGGGAATATATAATTCACCCCTCCACTTT. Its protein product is CASSVGGIYNSPLHF.

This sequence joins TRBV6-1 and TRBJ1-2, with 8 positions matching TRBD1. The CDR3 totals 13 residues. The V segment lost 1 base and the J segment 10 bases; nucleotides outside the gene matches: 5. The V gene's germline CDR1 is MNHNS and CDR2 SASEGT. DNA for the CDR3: TGTGCCAGCAGTGAAGGGGGACAGGTCGACTACACCTTC. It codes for CASSEGGQVDYTF.